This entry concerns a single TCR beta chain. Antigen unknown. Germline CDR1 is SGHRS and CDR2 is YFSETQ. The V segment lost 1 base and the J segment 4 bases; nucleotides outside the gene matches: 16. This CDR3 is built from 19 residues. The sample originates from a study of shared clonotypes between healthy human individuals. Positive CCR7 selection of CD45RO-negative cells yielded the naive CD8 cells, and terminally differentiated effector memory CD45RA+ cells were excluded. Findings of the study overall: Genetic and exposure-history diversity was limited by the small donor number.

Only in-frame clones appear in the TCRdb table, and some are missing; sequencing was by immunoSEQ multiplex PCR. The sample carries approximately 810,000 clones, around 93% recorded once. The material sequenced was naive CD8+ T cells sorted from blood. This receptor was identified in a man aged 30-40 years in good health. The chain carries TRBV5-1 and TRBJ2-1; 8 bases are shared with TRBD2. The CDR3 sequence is CASSLFGTSLGTGYNEQFF. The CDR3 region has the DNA TGCGCCAGCAGCTTGTTCGGGACTAGTCTAGGGACTGGGTACAATGAGCAGTTCTTC.